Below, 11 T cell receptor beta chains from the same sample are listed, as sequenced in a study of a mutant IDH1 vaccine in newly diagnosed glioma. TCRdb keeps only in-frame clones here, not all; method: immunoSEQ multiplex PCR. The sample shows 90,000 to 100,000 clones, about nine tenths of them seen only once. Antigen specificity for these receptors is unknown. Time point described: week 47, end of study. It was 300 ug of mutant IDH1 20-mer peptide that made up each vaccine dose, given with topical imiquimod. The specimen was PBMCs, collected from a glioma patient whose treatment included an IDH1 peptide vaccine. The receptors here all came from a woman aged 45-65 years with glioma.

The CDR3 region is CASSPEGSRGLAGELFF. In nucleotides, the CDR3 is TGCGCCAGCAGCCCAGAAGGTTCTCGGGGGTTGGCCGGGGAGCTGTTTTTT. V gene TRBV4-1 combines with J gene TRBJ2-2; D might be TRBD2 (6 bases). V lost 4 bases, J lost 6 bases, and 21 bases lay in between. Germline V gives CDR1 MGHRA, CDR2 YSYEKL. This CDR3 spans 17 amino acids.

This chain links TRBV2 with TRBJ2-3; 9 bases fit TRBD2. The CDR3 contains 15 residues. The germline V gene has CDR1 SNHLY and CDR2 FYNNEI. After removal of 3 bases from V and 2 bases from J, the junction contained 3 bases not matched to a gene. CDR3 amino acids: CASSEPSGATDTQYF. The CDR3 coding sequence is TGTGCCAGCAGTGAGCCTAGCGGGGCCACAGATACGCAGTATTTT.

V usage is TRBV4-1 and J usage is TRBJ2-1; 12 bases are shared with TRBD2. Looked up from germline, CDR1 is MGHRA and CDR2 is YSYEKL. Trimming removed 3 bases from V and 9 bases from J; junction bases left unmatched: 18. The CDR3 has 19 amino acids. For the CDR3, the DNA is TGCGCCAGCAGCCATTACGGACTAGCGGGGAGCAGAAGGCTGCGTGAGCAGTTCTTC. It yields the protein CASSHYGLAGSRRLREQFF.

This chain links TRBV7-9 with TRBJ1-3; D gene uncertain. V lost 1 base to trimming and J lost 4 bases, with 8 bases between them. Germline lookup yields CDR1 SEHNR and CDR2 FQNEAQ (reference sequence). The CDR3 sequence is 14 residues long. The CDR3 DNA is TGTGCCAGCAGCTTAGGGGCGCCGGGAAACACCATATATTTT. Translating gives CASSLGAPGNTIYF.

In DNA form, the CDR3 reads TGTGCCAGCAGCGGACAGGGGGCTATGCCCACAAATCAGCCCCAGCATTTT. It yields the protein CASSGQGAMPTNQPQHF. J is TRBJ1-5 and V is TRBV5-6; 11 positions match TRBD1. With 4 bases clipped from V and 4 bases from J, the junction kept 10 bases outside the gene matches. This CDR3 is 17 amino acids long. The germline CDR1 and CDR2 sequences are SGHDT and YYEEEE. Together with reference TRBV5-6 and TRBJ1-5, the CDR3 gives the full variable domain: DAGVTQSPTHLIKTRGQQVTLRCSPKSGHDTVSWYQQALGQGPQFIFQYYEEEERQRGNFPDRFSGHQFPNYSSELNVNALLLGDSALYLCASSGQGAMPTNQPQHFGDGTRLSIL.

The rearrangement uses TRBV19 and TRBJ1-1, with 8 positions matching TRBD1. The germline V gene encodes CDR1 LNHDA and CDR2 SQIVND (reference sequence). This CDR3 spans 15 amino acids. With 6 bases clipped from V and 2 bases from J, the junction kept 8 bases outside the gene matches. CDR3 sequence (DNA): TGTGCCAGTAGCCTTACAGGGGGGAGAAACACTGAAGCTTTCTTT. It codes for CASSLTGGRNTEAFF. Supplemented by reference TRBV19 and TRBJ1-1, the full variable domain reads DGGITQSPKYLFRKEGQNVTLSCEQNLNHDAMYWYRQDPGQGLRLIYYSQIVNDFQKGDIAEGYSVSREKKESFPLTVTSAQKNPTAFYLCASSLTGGRNTEAFFGQGTRLTVV.

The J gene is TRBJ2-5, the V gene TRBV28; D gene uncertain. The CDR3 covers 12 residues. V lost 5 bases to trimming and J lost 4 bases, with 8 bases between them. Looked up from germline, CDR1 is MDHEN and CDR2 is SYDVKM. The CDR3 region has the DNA TGTGCCAGCAGTCCCCACCGAGAGACCCAGTACTTC. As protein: CASSPHRETQYF.

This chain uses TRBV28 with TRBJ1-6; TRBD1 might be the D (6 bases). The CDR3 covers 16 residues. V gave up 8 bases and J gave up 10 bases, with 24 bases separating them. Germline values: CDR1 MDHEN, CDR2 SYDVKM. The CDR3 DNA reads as TGTGCCAGCCTGATGGCAGGGGACCCCCTAAGGTCACCCCTCCACTTT. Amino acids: CASLMAGDPLRSPLHF.

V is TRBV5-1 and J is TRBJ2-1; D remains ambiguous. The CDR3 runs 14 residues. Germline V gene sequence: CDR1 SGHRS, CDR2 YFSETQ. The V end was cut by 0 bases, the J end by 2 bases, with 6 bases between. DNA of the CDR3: TGCGCCAGCAGCTTGGGGCCGGCCTACAATGAGCAGTTCTTC. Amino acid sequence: CASSLGPAYNEQFF.

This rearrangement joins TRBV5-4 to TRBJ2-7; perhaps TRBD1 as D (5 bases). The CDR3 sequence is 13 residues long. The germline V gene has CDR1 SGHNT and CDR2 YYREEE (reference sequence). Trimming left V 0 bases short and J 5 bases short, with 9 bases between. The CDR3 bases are TGTGCCAGCAGCTTGGCAGGGCTCCACGAGCAGTACTTC. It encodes CASSLAGLHEQYF.

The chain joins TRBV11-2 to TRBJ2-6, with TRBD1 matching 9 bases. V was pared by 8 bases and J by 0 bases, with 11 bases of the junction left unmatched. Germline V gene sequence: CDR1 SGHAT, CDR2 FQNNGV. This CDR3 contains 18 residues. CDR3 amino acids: CASEMGTGLLSGANVLTF. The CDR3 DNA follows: TGTGCCAGCGAGATGGGGACAGGGTTACTCTCTGGGGCCAACGTCCTGACTTTC.